Each of the 28 T cell receptor beta chains below was sequenced from the same sample in a study of T-cell memory formation after mild COVID-19. TCRdb fed the 5' RACE reads into MiXCR, producing one record per CDR3 protein. The data show 450,000 to 650,000 distinct CDR3 sequences, with 20% seen just once and roughly an eighth held by the top ten. Source material: PBMCs or a T cell subset sorted from them (not recorded which). Every receptor here comes from an adult woman who had mild COVID-19 (a few samples of this study predate the infection). Cell type and time point are not known.

This sequence joins TRBV12-3 or TRBV12-4 and TRBJ2-3; 7 nucleotides align to TRBD1. V lost 5 bases and J lost 0; bases outside the gene matches: 20. This CDR3 has 20 residues. The CDR3 nucleotides read TGTGCCAGCAGTAACCTGGGGCCCCACGACGAACAGGGGAGCACAGATACGCAGTATTTT. This encodes CASSNLGPHDEQGSTDTQYF.

This clonotype showed up just a few times. The chain joins TRBV5-1 to TRBJ2-3; 8 nucleotides line up with TRBD2. CDR1 is SGHRS and CDR2 is YFSETQ in the germline V gene. J was trimmed by 6 bases and V by 6 bases; bases with no gene match: 12. This CDR3 comprises 15 residues. DNA of the CDR3: TGCGCCAGCACAACCTTAGCGGGGCCAAGGGATACGCAGTATTTT. Translating gives CASTTLAGPRDTQYF.

This clonotype was seen a handful of times. This chain uses TRBV4-1 with TRBJ2-5; D might be TRBD2 (5 bases). Germline assignment: CDR1 MGHRA and CDR2 YSYEKL. V lost 1 base, J lost 5 bases, and 11 bases lay in between. This CDR3 spans 14 amino acids. CDR3 protein: CASSQVVRGETQYF. The CDR3 DNA is TGCGCCAGCAGCCAAGTTGTACGCGGGGAGACCCAGTACTTC.

This clonotype was observed a handful of times. The chain links TRBV7-2 to TRBJ2-7, with 10 bases identical to TRBD2. J gave up 4 bases and V 2 bases, and 5 bases lay outside the gene matches. The CDR3 is 15 amino acids. CDR1 and CDR2 from the germline V gene are SGHTA and FQGNSA. In DNA form, the CDR3 reads TGTGCCAGCAGCTTAATAGCGGGGGGCATATACGAGCAGTACTTC. As protein: CASSLIAGGIYEQYF. The full variable domain, in which reference TRBV7-2 and TRBJ2-7 provide the parts outside the CDR3, is GAGVSQSPSNKVTEKGKDVELRCDPISGHTALYWYRQSLGQGLEFLIYFQGNSAPDKSGLPSDRFSAERTGGSVSTLTIQRTQQEDSAVYLCASSLIAGGIYEQYFGPGTRLTVT.

This clonotype was detected only a few times. The chain employs TRBV7-9 and TRBJ1-1; 7 nucleotides agree with TRBD1. The germline V gene encodes CDR1 SEHNR and CDR2 FQNEAQ (reference sequence). With 2 bases clipped from V and 7 bases from J, the junction kept 7 bases outside the gene matches. CDR3 length: 14 amino acids. CDR3 region: CASSLYQGTDEAFF. CDR3 nucleotide sequence: TGTGCCAGCAGCTTATACCAGGGGACAGATGAAGCTTTCTTT.

The chain links TRBV6-5 to TRBJ1-4; D not certain. The CDR3 has 14 amino acids. Per the germline V gene, CDR1 is MNHEY and CDR2 is SVGAGI. Trimming took 5 bases from V and 7 from J, leaving 14 bases between them. CDR3 sequence: CASSLAKNVEKLFF. CDR3 in DNA: TGTGCCAGCAGTCTCGCTAAGAACGTTGAAAAACTGTTTTTT.

This clonotype was counted only a few times. The rearrangement uses TRBV9 and TRBJ2-1; perhaps D is TRBD1 or TRBD2 (5 bases each). Deletions cut 4 bases from V and 2 bases from J, with 16 bases between. Germline V CDR1 and CDR2: SGDLS, YYNGEE. CDR3 length: 16 amino acids. The CDR3: CASSPNPGATYNEQFF. The DNA of the CDR3 is TGTGCCAGCAGCCCTAATCCCGGGGCCACCTACAATGAGCAGTTCTTC.

This chain links TRBV6-5 with TRBJ2-2, with a possible D match to TRBD2 (5 bases). The CDR3 runs 14 residues. Germline-derived CDR1 and CDR2 are MNHEY and SVGAGI. Trimming shortened V by 5 bases and J by 5 bases, and 12 bases separated the two germline ends. The CDR3 nucleotides read TGTGCCAGCAGTCCTCGGGGTTGGACCGGGGAGCTGTTTTTT. This translates into CASSPRGWTGELFF.

The chain links TRBV29-1 to TRBJ2-5, with D unresolved. The germline V gene encodes CDR1 SQVTM and CDR2 ANQGSEA. The CDR3 is 15 residues long. The V end was cut by 4 bases, the J end by 3 bases, with 18 bases between. The CDR3 reads CSVVNGLETKETQYF. As DNA, the CDR3 is TGCAGCGTTGTCAATGGGCTAGAGACAAAAGAGACCCAGTACTTC.

The V and J genes are TRBV11-3 and TRBJ2-5; either TRBD1 or TRBD2 may fit D (6 bases each). With 4 bases removed from V and 1 base from J, the gap between germline ends came to 19 bases. Germline-derived CDR1 and CDR2 are SGHNT and YENEEA. This CDR3 is built from 17 residues. The CDR3 bases are TGTGCCAGCAGCTCAGAGGAAACAGGGAGGACCCAAGAGACCCAGTACTTC. The encoded protein is CASSSEETGRTQETQYF.

The rearrangement links TRBV18 to TRBJ2-7; either TRBD1 or TRBD2 may supply D (5 bases each). This CDR3 spans 13 amino acids. V was shortened by 3 bases and J by 6 bases, with 12 bases between the two germline ends. Per the germline V gene, CDR1 is KGHSH and CDR2 is LQKENI. CDR3 coding DNA: TGTGCCAGCTCACCCGGGTGGGGGACCGAGCAGTACTTC. It codes for CASSPGWGTEQYF.

In this sample, this clonotype turned up a few times. CDR3 residues: CASSSLLQGNTEAFF. CDR3 in DNA: TGTGCCAGCAGTTCCCTTCTTCAGGGGAACACTGAAGCTTTCTTT. The chain carries TRBV7-9 and TRBJ1-1; a weak D match, TRBD1 (5 bases). Trimming pared 6 bases from V and 1 base from J, leaving 15 bases between. The CDR3 extends over 15 amino acids. Germline V gives CDR1 SEHNR, CDR2 FQNEAQ (reference sequence). The full variable domain, with the rest looked up from reference TRBV7-9 and TRBJ1-1, is DTGVSQNPRHKITKRGQNVTFRCDPISEHNRLYWYRQTLGQGPEFLTYFQNEAQLEKSRLLSDRFSAERPKGSFSTLEIQRTEQGDSAMYLCASSSLLQGNTEAFFGQGTRLTVV.

This sequence joins TRBV10-3 and TRBJ2-1; D is ambiguous. The germline V gene encodes CDR1 ENHRY and CDR2 SYGVKD. With 0 bases removed from V and 0 bases from J, the gap between germline ends came to 9 bases. The CDR3 sequence is 16 residues long. CDR3 loop: CAISESIGNSYNEQFF. The CDR3 region has the DNA TGTGCCATCAGTGAGTCGATAGGGAACTCCTACAATGAGCAGTTCTTC.

This clonotype was recorded a few times. CDR3 amino acids: CASSPDRRKANSPLHF. The CDR3 nucleotides read TGTGCCAGCAGCCCGGACAGACGGAAGGCTAATTCACCCCTCCACTTT. The V gene is TRBV5-6, the J gene TRBJ1-6, with a possible D match to TRBD1 (6 bases). V was trimmed by 4 bases and J by 6 bases, leaving 17 bases between them. The CDR3 spans 16 residues. In germline, CDR1 is SGHDT, CDR2 YYEEEE.

The genes are TRBV9 and TRBJ2-7; no definite D call. Germline assignment: CDR1 SGDLS and CDR2 YYNGEE. Trimming stripped 4 bases from V and 0 bases from J, with 11 bases between. CDR3 length equals 14 residues. CDR3 region: CASSPADASYEQYF. DNA for the CDR3: TGTGCCAGCAGCCCGGCGGACGCCTCCTACGAGCAGTACTTC.

The genes are TRBV7-3 and TRBJ2-3; unclear D gene. Germline CDR1 is SGHTA and CDR2 is FQGTGA. This CDR3 has 13 residues. Trimming removed 4 bases from V and 5 bases from J, with 10 bases in between. The CDR3 DNA sequence: TGTGCCAGCAGCTCCTCAGGCGGAGATACGCAGTATTTT. Translated: CASSSSGGDTQYF.

This clonotype came up a few times. At one boundary the junction diverges from the germline segment, which might be a read error. The chain joins TRBV6-1 to TRBJ1-1, with 7 bases fitting TRBD1. CDR1 is MNHNS and CDR2 is SASEGT in the germline V gene. The CDR3 length is 17 residues. As DNA, the CDR3 is TGTGCCAGCAGGGAAGCAGGGGGTGCTTTCATGAACACTGAAGCTTTCTTT. Residues: CASREAGGAFMNTEAFF.

The rearrangement links TRBV12-3 or TRBV12-4 to TRBJ1-3; D gene unclear. V lost 2 bases and J lost 11, with 10 bases in between. The length of the CDR3 is 12 residues. The CDR3 DNA follows: TGTGCCAGCAGTTTATCCCGGGATGCCATATATTTT. This translates into CASSLSRDAIYF.

CDR3 DNA: TGTGCCAGCACCGGGGACGGACGCTTGGCCGGGGAGCTGTTTTTT. It specifies CASTGDGRLAGELFF. V and J are TRBV6-6 and TRBJ2-2; D may be TRBD1 or TRBD2 (5 bases each). Germline loops: CDR1 MNHNY, CDR2 SVGAGI (reference sequence). This CDR3 has 15 residues. The V end lost 7 bases, the J end lost 6 bases, and 18 bases lay between the germline ends.

V and J are TRBV3-1 and TRBJ2-7, with TRBD1 matching 9 bases. With V trimmed by 1 base and J by 5 bases, 3 bases remained unmatched. The germline CDR1 and CDR2 sequences are LGHDT and YNNKEL (reference sequence). This CDR3 is built from 14 residues. The CDR3 sequence is CASSQAGTGNEQYF. DNA of the CDR3: TGTGCCAGCAGCCAAGCAGGGACAGGGAACGAGCAGTACTTC.

The rearrangement links TRBV4-1 to TRBJ2-2; D unresolved. The length of the CDR3 is 14 residues. The V gene's germline CDR1 is MGHRA and CDR2 YSYEKL. V shed 0 bases and J shed 6 bases, with 8 bases lying between them. Written as DNA, the CDR3 is TGCGCCAGCAGCCAAGAATCGGTCCCCGGGGAGCTGTTTTTT. As protein: CASSQESVPGELFF.

This clonotype was picked up many times. The J gene is TRBJ2-7, the V gene TRBV11-2; D is unresolved. CDR1 is SGHAT, CDR2 FQNNGV, per germline. V was shortened by 0 bases and J by 6 bases, with 6 bases between the two germline ends. The CDR3 has 12 amino acids. CDR3 region: CASSLENSEQYF. CDR3 nucleotide sequence: TGTGCCAGCAGCTTAGAGAACAGCGAGCAGTACTTC. Filled out from reference TRBV11-2 and TRBJ2-7, the complete variable domain reads EAGVAQSPRYKIIEKRQSVAFWCNPISGHATLYWYQQILGQGPKLLIQFQNNGVVDDSQLPKDRFSAERLKGVDSTLKIQPAKLEDSAVYLCASSLENSEQYFGPGTRLTVT.

The V call is TRBV19, the J call TRBJ2-2, with no clear D. The CDR3 is made up of 14 amino acids. Trimming cost V 6 bases and J 2 bases, with 10 bases left between them. Germline V gives CDR1 LNHDA, CDR2 SQIVND (reference sequence). The CDR3 region is CASREKLNTGELFF. In DNA, the CDR3 is TGTGCCAGTAGGGAAAAACTAAACACCGGGGAGCTGTTTTTT.

This clonotype was found a few times. The V call is TRBV6-5, the J call TRBJ2-7; D is undetermined. The germline V gene has CDR1 MNHEY and CDR2 SVGAGI. Trimming pared 0 bases from V and 1 base from J, leaving 7 bases between. The CDR3 is 14 amino acids. The CDR3 sequence: CASSYSLQSYEQYF. DNA for the CDR3: TGTGCCAGCAGTTACTCGCTCCAGTCCTACGAGCAGTACTTC.

The chain is built from TRBV11-2 and TRBJ1-4; a weak D match, TRBD1 (6 bases). This CDR3 spans 14 amino acids. V was cut by 0 bases and J by 10 bases, with 12 bases left in between. Germline-derived CDR1 and CDR2 are SGHAT and FQNNGV. As DNA, the CDR3 is TGTGCCAGCAGCTTAGAAAGGGGGTTGGGAAAACTGTTTTTT. It translates to CASSLERGLGKLFF.

This clonotype was detected only a few times. The chain has TRBV2 and TRBJ2-5; D may correspond to TRBD1 or TRBD2 (6 bases each). From germline, CDR1 is SNHLY and CDR2 FYNNEI. The V end was cut by 4 bases, the J end by 3 bases, with 15 bases between. The CDR3 has 15 amino acids. The chain's CDR3 is CASSARRGAEETQYF. For the CDR3, the DNA is TGTGCCAGCAGTGCCCGAAGGGGGGCCGAAGAGACCCAGTACTTC.

This clonotype has just a few counts. This chain uses TRBV12-3 or TRBV12-4 with TRBJ2-7; 7 positions match TRBD1. The CDR3 runs to 11 residues. V gave up 6 bases and J gave up 5 bases; unmatched junction bases: 1. In nucleotides, the CDR3 is TGTGCCAGCAGGACAGGGAACGAGCAGTACTTC. Its translation is CASRTGNEQYF.

At least ten counts were recorded for this clonotype. The chain combines TRBV10-3 with TRBJ2-4; D call uncertain. This CDR3 is 14 amino acids long. Trimming stripped 3 bases from V and 1 base from J, with 7 bases between. CDR1 ENHRY and CDR2 SYGVKD come from the germline V gene. The CDR3 reads CAISESGAKNIQYF. The CDR3 bases are TGTGCCATCAGTGAATCCGGGGCCAAAAACATTCAGTACTTC.